This TCR beta chain was sequenced during a study of low-dose radiotherapy and immunotherapy resistance in tumors. Study-wide context: Each patient was administered nivolumab intravenously at 240 mg, which was a flat dose, every two weeks, along with intravenous ipilimumab at 1 mg/kg every six weeks.

Between the trimmed V and J ends, which lost 5 bases and 2 bases, there was a span of 14 bases. CDR3 length: 15 amino acids. Germline loops: CDR1 SNHLY, CDR2 FYNNEI. This clonotype appeared a few times. Alpha- and beta-chain coverage of first-strand cDNA came from TRAV- and TRBV-specific primers. For amplifying TCRs, the PCR ran for about 19 cycles with Phusion, which was used together with a constant-region primer and the adapter on the V primers. TCRdb processed the reads anew with MiXCR; each CDR3 protein has one entry. The sample yields some 71,000 distinct CDR3 sequences, roughly 30% seen once. Indicated time point: before trial treatment.

The receptor was derived from a female donor with ovarian cancer. The material sequenced was PBMCs, taken before treatment. The V gene is TRBV2, the J gene TRBJ2-3, with a weak D call TRBD2 (6 bases). The CDR3: CASSPGTAITDTQYF. The CDR3 DNA is TGTGCCAGCAGTCCCGGGACTGCCATCACAGATACGCAGTATTTT.